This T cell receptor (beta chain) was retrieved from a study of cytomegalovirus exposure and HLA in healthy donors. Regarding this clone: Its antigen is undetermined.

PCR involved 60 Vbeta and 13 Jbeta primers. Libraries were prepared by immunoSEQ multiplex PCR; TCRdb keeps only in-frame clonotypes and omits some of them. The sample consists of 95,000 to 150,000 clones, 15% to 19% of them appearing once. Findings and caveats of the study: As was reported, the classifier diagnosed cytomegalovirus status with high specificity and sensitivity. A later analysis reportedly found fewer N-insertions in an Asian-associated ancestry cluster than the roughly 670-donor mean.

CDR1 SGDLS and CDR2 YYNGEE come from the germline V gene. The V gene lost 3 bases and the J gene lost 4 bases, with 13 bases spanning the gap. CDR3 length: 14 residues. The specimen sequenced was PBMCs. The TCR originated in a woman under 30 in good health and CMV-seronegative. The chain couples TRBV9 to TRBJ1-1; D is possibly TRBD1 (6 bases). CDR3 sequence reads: CASSEDSGGTEAFF. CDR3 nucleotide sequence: TGTGCCAGCAGCGAGGACAGTGGGGGCACTGAAGCTTTCTTT.